A selection of T cell receptor beta chains follows, all from one sample in a study of blood T cells in healthy people across ages. One entry per CDR3 protein, called by TCRdb with MiXCR from the 5' RACE reads. This sample has 1 million to 1.2 million distinct CDR3 sequences, with 35% to 40% found just once. The sample comprised blood. The receptors here all came from a man between 18 and 35 years old in good health. The CDR3 runs from the conserved cysteine through the conserved F or W. The order of the fields is D gene, J gene, V gene, clone size, CDR3 protein, CDR3 DNA. D genes are given only for firm matches. The listing skips clone size in some rows; elsewhere it reads once, few, many or a size class.

d_call: .
j_call: TRBJ2-1
v_call: TRBV20-1
clone_size: .
cdr3_aa: CSARAGSGTWNEQFF
cdr3_nt: TGCAGTGCTAGGGCGGGGTCCGGGACATGGAATGAGCAGTTCTTC

d_call: .
j_call: TRBJ2-1
v_call: TRBV7-9
clone_size: few
cdr3_aa: CASSFGTLGRSYNEQFF
cdr3_nt: TGTGCCAGCAGCTTTGGGACCTTGGGAAGGTCCTACAATGAGCAGTTCTTC

d_call: .
j_call: TRBJ2-1
v_call: TRBV24-1
clone_size: few
cdr3_aa: CATSDPQFTYNEQFF
cdr3_nt: TGTGCCACCAGTGATCCCCAGTTTACCTACAATGAGCAGTTCTTC

d_call: .
j_call: TRBJ2-3
v_call: TRBV4-3
clone_size: .
cdr3_aa: CASSQGEKQSSTETQYF
cdr3_nt: TGCGCCAGCAGCCAAGGAGAAAAGCAGTCTAGCACAGAGACGCAGTATTTT

d_call: .
j_call: TRBJ1-6
v_call: TRBV5-6
clone_size: few
cdr3_aa: CASSPGHLGSPLHF
cdr3_nt: TGTGCCAGCAGCCCGGGACATTTGGGGTCACCCCTCCACTTT

d_call: .
j_call: TRBJ2-1
v_call: TRBV6-2/TRBV6-3
clone_size: .
cdr3_aa: CASSQPHSSYNEQFF
cdr3_nt: TGTGCCAGCAGCCAACCACACAGCTCCTACAATGAGCAGTTCTTC

d_call: TRBD1
j_call: TRBJ2-4
v_call: TRBV20-1
clone_size: .
cdr3_aa: CSARKGGQGFLNEQYF
cdr3_nt: TGCAGTGCTAGAAAGGGAGGACAGGGGTTCCTCAATGAGCAGTACTTC

d_call: .
j_call: TRBJ1-2
v_call: TRBV28
clone_size: .
cdr3_aa: CASSLSNSGGYTF
cdr3_nt: TGTGCCAGCAGTTTATCAAATAGCGGGGGCTACACCTTC

d_call: .
j_call: TRBJ1-4
v_call: TRBV2
clone_size: once
cdr3_aa: CASSEAGGAGANEKLFF
cdr3_nt: TGTGCCAGCAGTGAAGCTGGGGGGGCGGGGGCTAATGAAAAACTGTTTTTT

d_call: .
j_call: TRBJ1-5
v_call: TRBV5-1
clone_size: many
cdr3_aa: CASRLDVAPNQPQHF
cdr3_nt: TGCGCCAGCAGGTTGGACGTTGCCCCTAATCAGCCCCAGCATTTT

d_call: .
j_call: TRBJ2-5
v_call: TRBV9
clone_size: .
cdr3_aa: CASSVEGQAQETQYF
cdr3_nt: TGTGCCAGCAGCGTAGAGGGACAAGCCCAAGAGACCCAGTACTTC

d_call: TRBD1
j_call: TRBJ2-3
v_call: TRBV5-1
clone_size: .
cdr3_aa: CASSLEQGADAQYF
cdr3_nt: TGCGCCAGCAGCTTGGAACAGGGGGCAGATGCGCAGTATTTT

d_call: TRBD1
j_call: TRBJ1-2
v_call: TRBV10-3
clone_size: .
cdr3_aa: CAINPGQGLLYGYTF
cdr3_nt: TGTGCCATCAACCCGGGACAGGGACTTCTCTATGGCTACACCTTC

d_call: .
j_call: TRBJ2-1
v_call: TRBV7-2
clone_size: many
cdr3_aa: CASTWDTSSYNEQFF
cdr3_nt: TGTGCCAGCACCTGGGACACGAGCTCCTACAATGAGCAGTTCTTC

d_call: .
j_call: TRBJ1-1
v_call: TRBV5-6
clone_size: .
cdr3_aa: CASTHWASRAEAFF
cdr3_nt: TGTGCCAGCACCCATTGGGCCTCACGGGCTGAAGCTTTCTTT

d_call: TRBD1
j_call: TRBJ2-3
v_call: TRBV13
clone_size: .
cdr3_aa: CASSFIGQGATDTQYF
cdr3_nt: TGTGCCAGCAGCTTCATCGGACAGGGGGCGACCGATACGCAGTATTTT

d_call: .
j_call: TRBJ2-3
v_call: TRBV6-4
clone_size: .
cdr3_aa: CASRPQGRKGTSRSDTQYF
cdr3_nt: TGTGCCAGCAGGCCACAGGGAAGGAAGGGTACTAGTCGTTCAGATACGCAGTATTTT

d_call: .
j_call: TRBJ1-1
v_call: TRBV4-3
clone_size: .
cdr3_aa: CASSQTKTGNTEAFF
cdr3_nt: TGCGCCAGCAGCCAAACAAAGACGGGTAACACTGAAGCTTTCTTT

d_call: .
j_call: TRBJ1-1
v_call: TRBV4-3
clone_size: few
cdr3_aa: CASSQDGTYTTEAFF
cdr3_nt: TGCGCCAGCAGCCAAGATGGGACCTATACCACTGAAGCTTTCTTT

d_call: TRBD1
j_call: TRBJ1-1
v_call: TRBV7-8
clone_size: .
cdr3_aa: CASSLALPRDRGFWTEAFF
cdr3_nt: TGTGCCAGCAGCTTAGCGCTTCCCCGGGACAGGGGATTTTGGACTGAAGCTTTCTTT

d_call: TRBD1
j_call: TRBJ2-3
v_call: TRBV7-3
clone_size: .
cdr3_aa: CASSLTGQGTDRQYF
cdr3_nt: TGTGCCAGCAGCTTAACCGGACAGGGCACAGATAGGCAGTATTTT

d_call: .
j_call: TRBJ1-2
v_call: TRBV18
clone_size: .
cdr3_aa: CASSPEQNYGYTF
cdr3_nt: TGTGCCAGCTCACCAGAACAGAACTATGGCTACACCTTC

d_call: TRBD1
j_call: TRBJ1-2
v_call: TRBV18
clone_size: .
cdr3_aa: CASSPDGTGGDGYTF
cdr3_nt: TGTGCCAGCTCACCAGATGGGACAGGAGGAGATGGCTACACCTTC

d_call: TRBD2
j_call: TRBJ2-3
v_call: TRBV4-3
clone_size: many
cdr3_aa: CASRQLAGNTDTQYF
cdr3_nt: TGCGCCAGCAGACAACTAGCGGGGAACACAGATACGCAGTATTTT

d_call: TRBD1
j_call: TRBJ1-1
v_call: TRBV12-3/TRBV12-4
clone_size: few
cdr3_aa: CASRLTGADTEAFF
cdr3_nt: TGTGCCAGCAGACTTACAGGGGCCGACACTGAAGCTTTCTTT

d_call: .
j_call: TRBJ2-3
v_call: TRBV13
clone_size: .
cdr3_aa: CASSPSWGSTDTQYF
cdr3_nt: TGTGCCAGCAGCCCTAGCTGGGGAAGCACAGATACGCAGTATTTT

d_call: .
j_call: TRBJ2-1
v_call: TRBV20-1
clone_size: few
cdr3_aa: CSARDPQISYNEQFF
cdr3_nt: TGCAGTGCTAGAGATCCGCAGATTTCCTACAATGAGCAGTTCTTC

d_call: TRBD1
j_call: TRBJ1-2
v_call: TRBV6-2/TRBV6-3
clone_size: .
cdr3_aa: CVSNRGQENYGYTF
cdr3_nt: TGTGTCAGTAACCGAGGACAGGAGAACTATGGCTACACCTTC

d_call: TRBD1
j_call: TRBJ2-7
v_call: TRBV11-2
clone_size: .
cdr3_aa: CASSSYGDRVITEQYF
cdr3_nt: TGTGCCAGCAGCTCGTACGGGGACAGGGTGATCACCGAGCAGTACTTC

d_call: .
j_call: TRBJ2-1
v_call: TRBV7-8
clone_size: .
cdr3_aa: CASSLEGLSSYNEQFF
cdr3_nt: TGTGCCAGCAGCTTAGAGGGCTTGAGCTCCTACAATGAGCAGTTCTTC

d_call: .
j_call: TRBJ1-1
v_call: TRBV3-1
clone_size: once
cdr3_aa: CASSRWGYTEAFF
cdr3_nt: TGTGCCAGCAGCCGGTGGGGATACACTGAAGCTTTCTTT

d_call: .
j_call: TRBJ2-5
v_call: TRBV6-5
clone_size: .
cdr3_aa: CASILTPGAVDEETQYF
cdr3_nt: TGTGCCAGCATTTTAACTCCGGGGGCTGTTGATGAAGAGACCCAGTACTTC

d_call: TRBD1
j_call: TRBJ1-2
v_call: TRBV12-3/TRBV12-4
clone_size: few
cdr3_aa: CASSPLGGLRSYGYTF
cdr3_nt: TGTGCCAGCAGTCCACTAGGGGGCCTCAGGAGCTATGGCTACACCTTC

d_call: .
j_call: TRBJ2-3
v_call: TRBV6-2/TRBV6-3
clone_size: .
cdr3_aa: CASRRRDRATDTQYF
cdr3_nt: TGTGCCAGCAGGCGCCGGGACCGGGCCACAGATACGCAGTATTTT

d_call: .
j_call: TRBJ2-3
v_call: TRBV27
clone_size: few
cdr3_aa: CASSLDGSGSTDTQYF
cdr3_nt: TGTGCCAGCAGTTTGGATGGCAGCGGTAGCACAGATACGCAGTATTTT

d_call: .
j_call: TRBJ1-2
v_call: TRBV7-9
clone_size: few
cdr3_aa: CASSLGGSPHYGYTF
cdr3_nt: TGTGCCAGCAGCTTAGGGGGGTCCCCCCACTATGGCTACACCTTC